What follows are 15 T cell receptor beta chains derived from one specimen sequenced in a study of shared clonotypes between healthy human individuals. Profiling relied on immunoSEQ multiplex PCR, and the TCRdb table lists in-frame clones only, not all of them. The sample includes roughly 490,000 clones, 79% seen only once; the top ten take about 12%. Sequenced: PBMCs. All receptors come from a woman aged 40 to 50 in good health. Some clones in this sample may be carry-over from other donors' samples.

This clone was recorded a few times. This rearrangement joins TRBV5-1 to TRBJ2-7; D unclear. The V end was cut by 0 bases, the J end by 6 bases, with 13 bases between. Germline CDR1 reads SGHRS; CDR2 reads YFSETQ. This CDR3 comprises 14 residues. CDR3 sequence reads: CASSLGPGLLEQYF. Here the CDR3 DNA reads TGCGCCAGCAGCTTGGGTCCCGGGCTCCTCGAGCAGTACTTC.

V usage is TRBV10-3 and J usage is TRBJ2-3, with 12 positions matching TRBD2. The V segment lost 8 bases and the J segment 5 bases; nucleotides outside the gene matches: 14. Per germline, CDR1 ENHRY and CDR2 SYGVKD. The CDR3 has 17 residues. This chain's CDR3 is CAIRPGLAGGPGDTQYF. CDR3 in DNA: TGTGCCATCCGACCCGGGCTAGCGGGAGGGCCTGGAGATACGCAGTATTTT.

This chain links TRBV2 with TRBJ2-3; 11 nucleotides line up with TRBD2. Trimming took 7 bases from V and 7 from J; bases not matched to a gene: 10. The germline V gene encodes CDR1 SNHLY and CDR2 FYNNEI. This CDR3 comprises 15 residues. The CDR3 sequence: CASIRLAGGVYTQYF. DNA for the CDR3: TGTGCCAGCATCCGTTTAGCGGGAGGGGTGTATACGCAGTATTTT.

The rearrangement links TRBV5-1 to TRBJ2-7; possibly TRBD1 for D (6 bases). With 4 bases removed from V and 6 bases from J, the gap between germline ends came to 17 bases. This CDR3 contains 14 residues. The germline gives CDR1 SGHRS, CDR2 YFSETQ. The CDR3 here is CASSRGQLESEQYF. For the CDR3, the DNA is TGCGCCAGCAGCCGTGGACAGCTCGAGTCCGAGCAGTACTTC. The full variable domain, rest sourced from reference TRBV5-1 and TRBJ2-7, is KAGVTQTPRYLIKTRGQQVTLSCSPISGHRSVSWYQQTPGQGLQFLFEYFSETQRNKGNFPGRFSGRQFSNSRSEMNVSTLELGDSALYLCASSRGQLESEQYFGPGTRLTVT.

The gene calls are TRBV28 and TRBJ1-5, with TRBD1 matching over 7 bases. CDR3 length equals 17 residues. The germline V gene has CDR1 MDHEN and CDR2 SYDVKM. The V gene end was trimmed by 6 bases and the J gene end by 2 bases; junction bases not matched to a gene: 13. The CDR3, as DNA: TGTGCCAGCAGCCTATTACTCGGTACAGGGGGCAATCAGCCCCAGCATTTT. Its protein product is CASSLLLGTGGNQPQHF.

V and J are TRBV7-2 and TRBJ2-7; maybe TRBD1 (6 bases). Trimming cost V 5 bases and J 7 bases, with 21 bases left between them. Germline V gene lookup returns CDR1 SGHTA and CDR2 FQGNSA. The CDR3 totals 15 residues. CDR3 in amino acids: CASSPRGLDGKEQYF. CDR3 coding DNA: TGTGCCAGCAGCCCCAGGGGCCTGGATGGAAAAGAGCAGTACTTC.

V and J are TRBV25-1 and TRBJ2-6, with 7 bases fitting TRBD1. The germline V gene encodes CDR1 MGHDK and CDR2 SYGVNS. There are 15 residues in the CDR3. V lost 6 bases, J lost 1 base, and 3 bases stayed unmatched. CDR3 sequence: CASSKQGSGANVLTF. CDR3 coding DNA: TGTGCCAGCAGCAAACAGGGGTCTGGGGCCAACGTCCTGACTTTC.

J is TRBJ2-3 and V is TRBV27; D uncertain. The CDR3 length is 13 residues. Germline CDR1 MNHEY, CDR2 SMNVEV (reference sequence). The V and J ends lost 6 bases and 0 bases respectively, with 7 bases between them. DNA for the CDR3: TGTGCCAGCAGACGTACTAGCACAGATACGCAGTATTTT. Translated, it gives CASRRTSTDTQYF.

The chain links TRBV7-6 to TRBJ1-1; 8 bases match TRBD1. Germline CDR1 SGHVS, CDR2 FNYEAQ. V lost 4 bases to trimming and J lost 1 base; unmatched junction nucleotides: 8. The CDR3 runs 16 residues. The CDR3 DNA follows: TGTGCCAGCAGCTCAGGACAGGGCAGGGGGAACACTGAAGCTTTCTTT. It specifies CASSSGQGRGNTEAFF.

This clone has a handful of counts. CDR3 sequence: CASSVLDRTYEQYF. CDR3 bases: TGTGCCAGCAGTGTGCTGGACAGAACCTACGAGCAGTACTTC. The chain links TRBV28 to TRBJ2-5; D perhaps matches TRBD1 (6 bases). The last part of the DNA fits TRBJ2-7 better; the J call may be wrong. This CDR3 is built from 14 residues. Germline V gene sequence: CDR1 MDHEN, CDR2 SYDVKM.

The chain recombines TRBV14 with TRBJ2-7, with D unresolved. CDR3 length: 11 residues. The ends were cut back, 4 bases at V and 0 bases at J, with 1 base in the middle. Germline V lookup: CDR1 SGHDN, CDR2 FVKESK. This chain's CDR3 is CASSRSYEQYF. The CDR3 nucleotides read TGTGCCAGCAGCCGCTCCTACGAGCAGTACTTC.

The rearrangement uses TRBV7-9 and TRBJ1-2, with TRBD1 matching over 8 bases. J was trimmed by 7 bases and V by 3 bases; bases with no gene match: 1. The germline V gene has CDR1 SEHNR and CDR2 FQNEAQ (reference sequence). The CDR3 totals 12 residues. This CDR3 is CASSLTGVGYTF. The CDR3 nucleotides are TGTGCCAGCAGCTTGACAGGGGTTGGCTACACCTTC.

The CDR3 sequence is CAWRLPSSYNEQFF. In nucleotides, the CDR3 is TGTGCCTGGAGACTCCCGAGCTCCTACAATGAGCAGTTCTTC. The V and J genes are TRBV30 and TRBJ2-1; D gene unclear. Trimming shortened V by 3 bases and J by 0 bases, and 9 bases separated the two germline ends. The CDR3 spans 14 residues. The germline V gene has CDR1 GTSNPN and CDR2 SVGIG (reference sequence).

The rearrangement uses TRBV28 and TRBJ2-1, with D unresolved. Trimming cost V 7 bases and J 12 bases, with 13 bases left between them. The CDR3 is made up of 11 amino acids. The germline gives CDR1 MDHEN, CDR2 SYDVKM. The CDR3 loop is CASTSSVGQFF. Here the CDR3 DNA reads TGTGCCAGCACCTCGAGTGTGGGGCAGTTCTTC.

This sequence joins TRBV28 and TRBJ2-1; weak D call: TRBD2 (6 bases). Trimming removed 7 bases at V and 5 bases at J, with 15 bases between. The CDR3 consists of 14 residues. CDR1 and CDR2 (germline): MDHEN, SYDVKM. CDR3 nucleotides: TGTGCCAGCAATCCCCCGGAGGGGAACAATGAGCAGTTCTTC. Translated: CASNPPEGNNEQFF.